This T cell receptor (beta chain) stems from a study of T cell changes during pregnancy in multiple sclerosis. Libraries were prepared by immunoSEQ multiplex PCR; TCRdb keeps only in-frame clonotypes and omits some of them. The sample holds some 97,000 clones; around 93% are singletons and the top ten take roughly 1%. This clone came up once. This specimen was peripheral blood, taken before pregnancy. This sequence was found in a female donor with multiple sclerosis, enrolled in a pregnancy study.

The CDR3 protein is CASSDLPSGSTEQFF. The CDR3 DNA reads TGTGCCAGCAGCGACCTCCCTAGCGGGAGCACTGAGCAGTTCTTC. The genes are TRBV11-2 and TRBJ2-1; 10 bases align to TRBD2. The ends lost 5 bases at V and 9 bases at J; junction bases unmatched: 10. Germline V lookup: CDR1 SGHAT, CDR2 FQNNGV. The CDR3 is made up of 15 amino acids.